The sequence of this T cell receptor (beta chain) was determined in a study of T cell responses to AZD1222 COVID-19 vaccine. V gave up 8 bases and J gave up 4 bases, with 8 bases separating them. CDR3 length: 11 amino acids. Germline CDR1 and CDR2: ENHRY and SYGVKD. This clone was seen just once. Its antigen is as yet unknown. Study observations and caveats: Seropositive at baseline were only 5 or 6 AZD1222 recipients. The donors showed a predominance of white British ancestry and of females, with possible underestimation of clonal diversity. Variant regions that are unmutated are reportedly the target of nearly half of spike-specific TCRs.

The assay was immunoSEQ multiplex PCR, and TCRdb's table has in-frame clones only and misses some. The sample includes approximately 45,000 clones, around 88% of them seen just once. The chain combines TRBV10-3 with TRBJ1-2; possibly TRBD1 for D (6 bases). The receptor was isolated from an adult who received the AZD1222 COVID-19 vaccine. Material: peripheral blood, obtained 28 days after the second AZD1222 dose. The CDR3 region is CAIQGFYGYTF. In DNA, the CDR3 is TGTGCCATCCAGGGGTTCTATGGCTACACCTTC.